The sequence of this T cell receptor beta chain was determined in a study of T cells after yellow fever vaccination. Study as a whole: Each low-cell-number fraction was prepared by means of SMART-Seq v4 Ultra Low Input. Study-level points and caveats: Detected again after the booster were most primary-vaccination clones, at 95% to 98% CD4 and roughly 88% CD8.

MiXCR, applied by TCRdb to the 5' RACE reads, yields one record per CDR3 protein. The profile covers some 150,000 distinct CDR3 sequences, with 8% to 13% appearing a single time and 35% to 45% taken by the ten largest. Only a few counts were recorded for this clonotype. As yet, its antigen is unknown. The CDR3 length is 16 residues. Per germline, CDR1 MDHEN and CDR2 SYDVKM. With 7 bases removed from V and 0 bases from J, the gap between germline ends came to 16 bases. The rearrangement joins TRBV28 to TRBJ2-1; D tentatively reads TRBD1 or TRBD2 (6 bases each). Sequencing was performed on CD8+ T cells sorted from PBMCs, taken 15 days after the yellow fever booster vaccination. The TCR was taken from a young man who received the YFV17D yellow fever vaccine. CDR3 nucleotides: TGTGCCAGCACCCATAGGGGGGACACCTCCTACAATGAGCAGTTCTTC. Residues: CASTHRGDTSYNEQFF.